The rows below give T cell receptor beta chains drawn from one sample of a study of blood T cell repertoires in COVID-19. TCRdb's table, derived via immunoSEQ multiplex PCR, lists solely in-frame clones and lacks some. The repertoire holds tens of thousands of clones, with approximately 85% as singletons. The specimen sequenced was peripheral blood. These receptors were obtained from a man aged 55 to 70 with acute or convalescent COVID-19. Both conserved end residues are part of each CDR3. The D gene is left open where the match is weak. Clone size appears in some rows only: once, few, many, or a class for an expanded clone.

d_gene: NA; v_gene: TRBV30; abundance: NA; j_gene: TRBJ2-5; CDR3aa: CAWSRGAWGAETQYF; CDR3nt: TGTGCCTGGAGCAGGGGGGCCTGGGGGGCAGAGACCCAGTACTTC
d_gene: NA; v_gene: TRBV13; abundance: NA; j_gene: TRBJ1-3; CDR3aa: CASSPVRRNTIYF; CDR3nt: TGTGCCAGCAGCCCAGTCCGGCGGAACACCATATATTTT
d_gene: NA; v_gene: TRBV4-3; abundance: NA; j_gene: TRBJ1-5; CDR3aa: CASSQGRAGSNQPQHF; CDR3nt: TGCGCCAGCAGCCAAGGCAGGGCGGGAAGCAATCAGCCCCAGCATTTT
d_gene: TRBD1; v_gene: TRBV12-5; abundance: NA; j_gene: TRBJ2-7; CDR3aa: CASGLGQGPFEQYF; CDR3nt: TGTGCTAGTGGTTTGGGACAGGGGCCCTTCGAGCAGTACTTC
d_gene: TRBD1; v_gene: TRBV11-2; abundance: NA; j_gene: TRBJ1-1; CDR3aa: CASSQRQGTEAFF; CDR3nt: TGTGCCAGCAGCCAGAGACAGGGCACTGAAGCTTTCTTT
d_gene: NA; v_gene: TRBV18; abundance: NA; j_gene: TRBJ1-6; CDR3aa: CASREGRSLNSPLHF; CDR3nt: TGTGCCAGCCGGGAGGGGCGTTCTCTCAATTCACCCCTCCACTTT
d_gene: NA; v_gene: TRBV7-9; abundance: once; j_gene: TRBJ2-5; CDR3aa: CASSSPSAGRETQYF; CDR3nt: TGTGCCAGCAGCTCCCCTTCCGCGGGGCGGGAGACCCAGTACTTC
d_gene: TRBD1; v_gene: TRBV5-3; abundance: NA; j_gene: TRBJ1-5; CDR3aa: CARSFPTGVINSNQPQHF; CDR3nt: TGTGCCAGAAGCTTCCCGACAGGGGTCATCAATAGCAATCAGCCCCAGCATTTT
d_gene: TRBD2; v_gene: TRBV28; abundance: few; j_gene: TRBJ2-1; CDR3aa: CASSGTSGSNEQFF; CDR3nt: TGTGCCAGCAGCGGGACTAGCGGGAGCAATGAGCAGTTCTTC
d_gene: TRBD1; v_gene: TRBV5-5; abundance: NA; j_gene: TRBJ1-2; CDR3aa: CASSPGTANFGYTF; CDR3nt: TGTGCCAGCAGCCCCGGGACAGCAAACTTTGGCTACACCTTC
d_gene: TRBD2; v_gene: TRBV28; abundance: NA; j_gene: TRBJ2-5; CDR3aa: CASRDLAGAGGKTQYF; CDR3nt: TGTGCCAGCAGGGACCTAGCGGGAGCAGGGGGGAAGACCCAGTACTTC
d_gene: TRBD1; v_gene: TRBV5-1; abundance: NA; j_gene: TRBJ1-2; CDR3aa: CASSFRTGSWDFGYTF; CDR3nt: TGCGCCAGCAGCTTCCGGACAGGCTCTTGGGACTTTGGCTACACCTTC
d_gene: NA; v_gene: TRBV7-6; abundance: NA; j_gene: TRBJ2-3; CDR3aa: CASSLVSQGGTDTQYF; CDR3nt: TGTGCCAGCAGCTTAGTTTCGCAGGGAGGTACAGATACGCAGTATTTT
d_gene: TRBD2; v_gene: TRBV19; abundance: NA; j_gene: TRBJ2-2; CDR3aa: CATRDYRPLGELFF; CDR3nt: TGTGCCACCCGGGACTATCGCCCCCTCGGGGAGCTGTTTTTT
d_gene: NA; v_gene: TRBV7-9; abundance: once; j_gene: TRBJ1-4; CDR3aa: CASIGLNEKLFF; CDR3nt: TGTGCCAGCATTGGGCTGAATGAAAAACTGTTTTTT
d_gene: TRBD1; v_gene: TRBV12-3/TRBV12-4; abundance: NA; j_gene: TRBJ2-3; CDR3aa: CASSLRTGDTQYF; CDR3nt: TGTGCCAGCAGTTTGAGGACAGGGGATACGCAGTATTTT
d_gene: NA; v_gene: TRBV6-5; abundance: NA; j_gene: TRBJ1-1; CDR3aa: CASSYRGGASEAFF; CDR3nt: TGTGCCAGCAGTTACAGGGGGGGCGCGTCTGAAGCTTTCTTT
d_gene: TRBD1; v_gene: TRBV28; abundance: few; j_gene: TRBJ1-4; CDR3aa: CATLDRMGEKLFF; CDR3nt: TGTGCCACCCTGGACAGGATGGGCGAAAAACTGTTTTTT
d_gene: NA; v_gene: TRBV11-2; abundance: NA; j_gene: TRBJ1-6; CDR3aa: CASSLGAGGNSPLHF; CDR3nt: TGTGCCAGCAGCTTAGGGGCGGGAGGTAATTCACCCCTCCACTTT
d_gene: TRBD2; v_gene: TRBV5-4; abundance: once; j_gene: TRBJ2-3; CDR3aa: CASSLGREGDTQYF; CDR3nt: TGTGCCAGCAGCTTGGGGCGGGAGGGAGATACGCAGTATTTT
d_gene: TRBD2; v_gene: TRBV9; abundance: NA; j_gene: TRBJ2-2; CDR3aa: CASRASGRAGTGELFF; CDR3nt: TGTGCCAGCAGGGCCAGCGGGAGGGCCGGCACCGGGGAGCTGTTTTTT
d_gene: TRBD1; v_gene: TRBV7-2; abundance: few; j_gene: TRBJ2-7; CDR3aa: CASSLGTGGLYEQYF; CDR3nt: TGTGCCAGCAGCTTAGGGACAGGGGGCCTCTACGAGCAGTACTTC
d_gene: NA; v_gene: TRBV19; abundance: few; j_gene: TRBJ1-3; CDR3aa: CASSISSNTIYF; CDR3nt: TGTGCCAGTAGTATTAGTTCCAACACCATATATTTT
d_gene: TRBD2; v_gene: TRBV7-9; abundance: NA; j_gene: TRBJ2-3; CDR3aa: CASSWDYRTDTQYF; CDR3nt: TGTGCCAGCAGCTGGGACTACCGCACAGATACGCAGTATTTT
d_gene: TRBD1; v_gene: TRBV12-5; abundance: few; j_gene: TRBJ1-2; CDR3aa: CASGFRQGNNYGYTF; CDR3nt: TGTGCTAGTGGTTTCCGACAGGGGAATAACTATGGCTACACCTTC
d_gene: TRBD2; v_gene: TRBV11-2; abundance: few; j_gene: TRBJ2-1; CDR3aa: CASSLDWTSRADEQFF; CDR3nt: TGTGCCAGCAGCTTAGATTGGACTAGCAGGGCCGATGAGCAGTTCTTC
d_gene: NA; v_gene: TRBV12-3/TRBV12-4; abundance: NA; j_gene: TRBJ1-1; CDR3aa: CASTLTGSRTAFF; CDR3nt: TGTGCCAGCACCCTAACAGGGTCCAGGACAGCTTTCTTT
d_gene: NA; v_gene: TRBV9; abundance: NA; j_gene: TRBJ2-7; CDR3aa: CANPRWETRDEQYF; CDR3nt: TGTGCCAACCCCCGATGGGAAACTAGGGACGAGCAGTACTTC
d_gene: NA; v_gene: TRBV6-5; abundance: NA; j_gene: TRBJ1-1; CDR3aa: CASSSRQKQVKEAFF; CDR3nt: TGTGCCAGCAGTTCCCGTCAAAAACAGGTTAAAGAAGCTTTCTTT
d_gene: NA; v_gene: TRBV5-6; abundance: NA; j_gene: TRBJ1-2; CDR3aa: CASSPSGNRGYTF; CDR3nt: TGTGCCAGCAGCCCGTCGGGGAATCGAGGCTACACCTTC
d_gene: TRBD1; v_gene: TRBV11-1; abundance: NA; j_gene: TRBJ2-5; CDR3aa: CASSSTGTGFETQYF; CDR3nt: TGTGCCAGCAGCTCGACCGGGACAGGGTTCGAGACCCAGTACTTC
d_gene: TRBD1; v_gene: TRBV19; abundance: NA; j_gene: TRBJ1-2; CDR3aa: CASSILAGGTYGYTF; CDR3nt: TGTGCCAGTAGTATTCTGGCAGGGGGCACCTATGGCTACACCTTC
d_gene: NA; v_gene: TRBV3-1/TRBV3-2; abundance: NA; j_gene: TRBJ2-1; CDR3aa: CASSPRHRVIINEQFF; CDR3nt: TGTGCCAGCAGCCCCCGGCACAGGGTTATTATCAATGAGCAGTTCTTC
d_gene: TRBD2; v_gene: TRBV5-1; abundance: NA; j_gene: TRBJ2-3; CDR3aa: CASSLGTSGVTDTQYF; CDR3nt: TGCGCCAGCAGCCTAGGGACTAGCGGGGTCACAGATACGCAGTATTTT
d_gene: NA; v_gene: TRBV27; abundance: NA; j_gene: TRBJ1-4; CDR3aa: CASSFWAGRNEKLFF; CDR3nt: TGTGCCAGCAGTTTTTGGGCAGGGCGGAATGAAAAACTGTTTTTT
d_gene: NA; v_gene: TRBV5-5; abundance: NA; j_gene: TRBJ1-5; CDR3aa: CASSLPNQPQHF; CDR3nt: TGTGCCAGCAGCTTGCCTAATCAGCCCCAGCATTTT
d_gene: TRBD1; v_gene: TRBV7-2; abundance: NA; j_gene: TRBJ1-2; CDR3aa: CASSRQGSNYGYTF; CDR3nt: TGTGCCAGCAGCAGACAGGGAAGTAACTATGGCTACACCTTC
d_gene: NA; v_gene: TRBV5-1; abundance: NA; j_gene: TRBJ2-2; CDR3aa: CASSFRNTGELFF; CDR3nt: TGCGCCAGCAGCTTTCGGAACACCGGGGAGCTGTTTTTT
d_gene: NA; v_gene: TRBV12-3/TRBV12-4; abundance: NA; j_gene: TRBJ1-2; CDR3aa: CASSLGARGYTF; CDR3nt: TGTGCCAGCAGTTTAGGGGCCCGTGGCTACACCTTC
d_gene: TRBD1; v_gene: TRBV4-2; abundance: once; j_gene: TRBJ2-1; CDR3aa: CASSQVGHRDSIYNEQFF; CDR3nt: TGTGCCAGCAGCCAAGTGGGGCACCGGGACAGTATATACAATGAGCAGTTCTTC
d_gene: TRBD1; v_gene: TRBV6-5; abundance: NA; j_gene: TRBJ2-7; CDR3aa: CASTLTGGGYEQYF; CDR3nt: TGTGCCAGCACCCTCACAGGGGGCGGCTACGAGCAGTACTTC
d_gene: NA; v_gene: TRBV19; abundance: NA; j_gene: TRBJ2-3; CDR3aa: CASSFPTGDFTDTQYF; CDR3nt: TGTGCCAGTAGTTTTCCCACAGGGGACTTCACAGATACGCAGTATTTT
d_gene: NA; v_gene: TRBV7-9; abundance: NA; j_gene: TRBJ2-7; CDR3aa: CASSRWDSRSSYEQYF; CDR3nt: TGTGCCAGCAGCCGTTGGGACTCGAGGAGCTCCTACGAGCAGTACTTC
d_gene: TRBD1; v_gene: TRBV5-6; abundance: NA; j_gene: TRBJ1-1; CDR3aa: CASSLRPPHRGDTEAFF; CDR3nt: TGTGCCAGCAGCTTGAGGCCTCCTCACAGGGGTGACACTGAAGCTTTCTTT
d_gene: TRBD1; v_gene: TRBV19; abundance: NA; j_gene: TRBJ1-2; CDR3aa: CATQKGAANYGYTF; CDR3nt: TGTGCCACTCAAAAGGGGGCAGCTAACTATGGCTACACCTTC
d_gene: NA; v_gene: TRBV19; abundance: NA; j_gene: TRBJ2-1; CDR3aa: CASTPPEPRGNEQFF; CDR3nt: TGTGCCAGTACCCCTCCGGAACCTAGGGGCAATGAGCAGTTCTTC
d_gene: TRBD1; v_gene: TRBV12-3/TRBV12-4; abundance: NA; j_gene: TRBJ2-1; CDR3aa: CASSPGQVNEQFF; CDR3nt: TGTGCCAGCAGTCCGGGACAGGTCAATGAGCAGTTCTTC
d_gene: TRBD1; v_gene: TRBV7-8; abundance: once; j_gene: TRBJ1-3; CDR3aa: CASSLGTAGNTIYF; CDR3nt: TGTGCCAGCAGTCTCGGGACAGCTGGAAACACCATATATTTT
d_gene: TRBD2; v_gene: TRBV5-5; abundance: NA; j_gene: TRBJ2-3; CDR3aa: CASSFIRAAGADTQYF; CDR3nt: TGTGCCAGCAGCTTCATCCGGGCCGCGGGGGCAGATACGCAGTATTTT
d_gene: NA; v_gene: TRBV7-2; abundance: NA; j_gene: TRBJ1-2; CDR3aa: CASSLSEAYTF; CDR3nt: TGTGCCAGCAGCCTATCTGAGGCCTACACCTTC
d_gene: TRBD1; v_gene: TRBV6-6; abundance: NA; j_gene: TRBJ2-7; CDR3aa: CASTRQGGEQYF; CDR3nt: TGTGCCAGCACGAGACAGGGTGGTGAGCAGTACTTC
d_gene: TRBD2; v_gene: TRBV7-9; abundance: NA; j_gene: TRBJ2-7; CDR3aa: CASSRSWTSGSYEQYF; CDR3nt: TGTGCCAGCAGTAGAAGCTGGACTAGCGGGAGCTACGAGCAGTACTTC
d_gene: TRBD2; v_gene: TRBV19; abundance: NA; j_gene: TRBJ2-1; CDR3aa: CASSARLAGVREEQFF; CDR3nt: TGTGCCAGTAGTGCCCGACTAGCGGGGGTCCGGGAAGAGCAGTTCTTC
d_gene: NA; v_gene: TRBV25-1; abundance: NA; j_gene: TRBJ2-3; CDR3aa: CASSEFAAMGPDTQYF; CDR3nt: TGTGCCAGCAGTGAATTTGCGGCAATGGGGCCAGATACGCAGTATTTT
d_gene: NA; v_gene: TRBV7-9; abundance: NA; j_gene: TRBJ1-2; CDR3aa: CASSPPRRYGYGYTF; CDR3nt: TGTGCCAGCAGCCCACCCCGCCGGTATGGCTATGGCTACACCTTC